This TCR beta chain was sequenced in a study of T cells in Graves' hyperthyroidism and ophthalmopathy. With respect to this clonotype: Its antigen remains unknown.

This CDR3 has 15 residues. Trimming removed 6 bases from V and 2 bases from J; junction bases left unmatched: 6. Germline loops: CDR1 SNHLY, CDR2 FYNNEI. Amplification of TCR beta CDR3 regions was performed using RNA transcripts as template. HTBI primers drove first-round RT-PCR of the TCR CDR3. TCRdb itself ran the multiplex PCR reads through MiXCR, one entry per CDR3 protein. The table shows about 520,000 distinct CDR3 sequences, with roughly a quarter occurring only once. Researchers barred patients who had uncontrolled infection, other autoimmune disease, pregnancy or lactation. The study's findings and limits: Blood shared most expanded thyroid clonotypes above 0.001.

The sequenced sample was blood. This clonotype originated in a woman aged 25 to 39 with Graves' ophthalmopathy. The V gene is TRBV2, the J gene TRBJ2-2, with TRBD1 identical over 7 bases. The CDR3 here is CASREDRFNTGELFF. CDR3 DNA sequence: TGTGCCAGCAGGGAGGACAGGTTCAACACCGGGGAGCTGTTTTTT.